The 22 T cell receptor beta chains in this list originate from one sample, sequenced in a study of T-cell reconstitution after alpha-beta-depleted transplantation in children. Unique molecular identifiers were incorporated during preparation of the TCRbeta library. TCRdb processed the PCR reads anew with MiXCR; each CDR3 protein has one entry. The table lists roughly 400,000 distinct CDR3 sequences, around two fifths of them singletons. This specimen consisted of PBMCs, obtained before TCRalphabeta/CD19-depleted stem cell transplant. The receptors derive from a girl aged 2-10 years with aplastic anemia, due to receive a stem cell transplant.

A single count supports this clonotype. The J gene is TRBJ2-1, the V gene TRBV15; tentative D call: TRBD2 (6 bases). V gave up 0 bases and J gave up 4 bases, with 7 bases separating them. Germline CDR1 is LNHNV and CDR2 is YYDKDF (reference sequence). The CDR3 has 14 amino acids. The CDR3, as DNA: TGTGCCACCAGCAGAGATGGAGGGTACAATGAGCAGTTCTTC. This gives the protein CATSRDGGYNEQFF.

The genes are TRBV20-1 and TRBJ2-5; 12 bases map to TRBD1. CDR3 length: 14 residues. J lost 4 bases, V lost 6 bases, and 6 bases had no gene match. Germline values: CDR1 DFQATT, CDR2 SNEGSKA (reference sequence). In DNA, the CDR3 is TGCAGTGCATCCGGGACAGGGGGCGGAGAGACCCAGTACTTC. Amino acid sequence: CSASGTGGGETQYF.

This clonotype was observed at least ten times. This chain joins TRBV12-3 or TRBV12-4 and TRBJ1-5, with 7 bases fitting TRBD1. The CDR3 runs to 16 residues. Trimming removed 2 bases from V and 6 bases from J; junction bases left unmatched: 10. The CDR3: CASSLTWRQGTQPQHF. CDR3 in DNA: TGTGCCAGCAGTTTAACGTGGAGACAGGGAACTCAGCCCCAGCATTTT.

The chain has TRBV4-2 and TRBJ1-1; D gene unclear. CDR1 LGHNA and CDR2 YNFKEQ come from the germline V gene. Between the trimmed V and J ends, which lost 1 base and 0 bases, there was a span of 9 bases. This CDR3 region has 15 residues. The CDR3 loop reads CASSQVALMNTEAFF. Here the CDR3 DNA reads TGTGCCAGCAGCCAAGTAGCGTTAATGAACACTGAAGCTTTCTTT.

The chain has TRBV5-5 and TRBJ1-4; the D gene is possibly TRBD1 (6 bases). Germline values: CDR1 SGHKS, CDR2 YYEKEE (reference sequence). The CDR3 loop spans 15 amino acids. V was cut by 4 bases and J by 7 bases, with 17 bases left in between. The CDR3 nucleotides are TGTGCCAGCAGCGGTTTAGGGGGGATAAGTGAAAAACTGTTTTTT. Amino acids: CASSGLGGISEKLFF.

This clonotype has a count of ten or more. The chain's CDR3 is CATSRARGAVTYNEQFF. The CDR3 DNA reads as TGTGCCACCAGCAGAGCGCGGGGCGCGGTCACTTACAATGAGCAGTTCTTC. V gene TRBV15 combines with J gene TRBJ2-1; D may be TRBD2 (6 bases). Germline V CDR1 and CDR2: LNHNV, YYDKDF (reference sequence). Trimming shortened V by 1 base and J by 4 bases, and 17 bases separated the two germline ends. CDR3 size: 17 residues.

V usage is TRBV7-2 and J usage is TRBJ2-2; 14 bases are a match to TRBD2. V lost 5 bases to trimming and J lost 6 bases; unmatched junction nucleotides: 5. The CDR3 is 16 residues long. CDR1 is SGHTA and CDR2 is FQGNSA in the germline V gene. CDR3: CASSPPGLAGAGELFF. The DNA of the CDR3 is TGTGCCAGCAGCCCCCCGGGACTAGCGGGAGCCGGGGAGCTGTTTTTT.

This clonotype was counted many times. The chain joins TRBV7-2 to TRBJ2-1; D tentatively fits TRBD1 or TRBD2 (6 bases each). V was pared by 5 bases and J by 6 bases, with 17 bases between. CDR3 length: 15 amino acids. From germline, CDR1 is SGHTA and CDR2 FQGNSA. The CDR3 loop reads CASSQARGPPNEQFF. The CDR3 DNA is TGTGCCAGCAGCCAGGCCCGGGGGCCCCCCAATGAGCAGTTCTTC.

The chain uses TRBV7-2 and TRBJ2-1; 12 bases fit TRBD2. The CDR3 runs to 14 residues. The germline gives CDR1 SGHTA, CDR2 FQGNSA. J lost 5 bases, V lost 7 bases, and 3 bases had no gene match. The CDR3 DNA is TGTGCCAGCAACCTAGCGGGAGGGAACAATGAGCAGTTCTTC. Its translation: CASNLAGGNNEQFF.

J is TRBJ2-6 and V is TRBV29-1; weak D call: TRBD2 (5 bases). This CDR3 is built from 13 residues. Trimming removed 4 bases at V and 4 bases at J, with 8 bases between. Per germline, CDR1 SQVTM and CDR2 ANQGSEA. As DNA, the CDR3 is TGCAGCGTTGGAGGGCCGGGGGCCAACGTCCTGACTTTC. It translates to CSVGGPGANVLTF.

The chain joins TRBV29-1 to TRBJ1-2, with D tentatively TRBD1 (5 bases). Between the trimmed V and J ends, which lost 3 bases and 8 bases, there was a span of 10 bases. The CDR3 consists of 11 residues. Germline CDR1 SQVTM, CDR2 ANQGSEA. CDR3 region: CSVDEGYGYTF. The CDR3 nucleotides read TGCAGCGTTGATGAGGGGTACGGCTACACCTTC. The whole variable domain, filled in from reference TRBV29-1 and TRBJ1-2, reads SAVISQKPSRDICQRGTSLTIQCQVDSQVTMMFWYRQQPGQSLTLIATANQGSEATYESGFVIDKFPISRPNLTFSTLTVSNMSPEDSSIYLCSVDEGYGYTFGSGTRLTVV.

The CDR3 coding sequence is TGCAGTGCTAGAGATGCGGGCAAGAGGCCCACAGATACGCAGTATTTT. Amino acid sequence: CSARDAGKRPTDTQYF. The chain employs TRBV20-1 and TRBJ2-3, with D perhaps TRBD2 (5 bases). Germline CDR1 is DFQATT and CDR2 is SNEGSKA (reference sequence). V was pared by 0 bases and J by 2 bases, with 15 bases between. The length of the CDR3 is 16 residues.

A few counts support this clonotype. The chain joins TRBV3-1 to TRBJ2-2; D gene ambiguous. The germline V gene encodes CDR1 LGHDT and CDR2 YNNKEL (reference sequence). CDR3 length: 16 amino acids. Trimming removed 1 base at V and 7 bases at J, with 16 bases between. The CDR3 sequence: CASSQATPPLGGELFF. The CDR3 DNA reads as TGTGCCAGCAGCCAAGCGACCCCACCCCTAGGCGGGGAGCTGTTTTTT.

At least ten counts were recorded for this clonotype. V and J are TRBV5-1 and TRBJ1-1; D possibly corresponds to TRBD1 (5 bases). The CDR3 totals 14 residues. V lost 1 base and J lost 3, with 10 bases in between. Looked up from germline, CDR1 is SGHRS and CDR2 is YFSETQ. The CDR3 DNA reads TGCGCCAGCAGCTTGCTTCTGGGGGACACTGAAGCTTTCTTT. It codes for CASSLLLGDTEAFF.

J is TRBJ2-7 and V is TRBV7-9; D unresolved. The CDR3 extends over 17 amino acids. V was clipped by 1 base and J by 2 bases, with 18 bases between them. The germline V gene has CDR1 SEHNR and CDR2 FQNEAQ (reference sequence). The CDR3 reads CASSLDRSPVPPYEQYF. The CDR3 bases are TGTGCCAGCAGCTTAGATAGGAGTCCAGTTCCCCCCTACGAGCAGTACTTC.

The table lists this clonotype with a few counts. V gene TRBV20-1 combines with J gene TRBJ1-1; possible D gene TRBD1, 5 bases. The CDR3 totals 17 residues. From germline, CDR1 is DFQATT and CDR2 SNEGSKA (reference sequence). V was shortened by 4 bases and J by 0 bases, with 21 bases between the two germline ends. In DNA form, the CDR3 reads TGCAGTGCTAAGAACCCGGGACTGTCCCCAATGAACACTGAAGCTTTCTTT. The encoded protein is CSAKNPGLSPMNTEAFF.

V is TRBV7-9 and J is TRBJ1-2, with 10 bases identical to TRBD1. CDR1 is SEHNR, CDR2 FQNEAQ, per germline (reference sequence). V shed 0 bases and J 4 bases; nucleotides not matched to a gene: 5. The CDR3 runs 16 residues. CDR3 DNA: TGTGCCAGCAGCTTAGCGACGAGACAGGGGGCCTATGGCTACACCTTC. Encoded protein: CASSLATRQGAYGYTF.

This clonotype has at least ten counts. V and J are TRBV12-3 or TRBV12-4 and TRBJ1-1; TRBD1 might be the D (5 bases). The CDR3 sequence is 14 residues long. V dropped 5 bases and J dropped 1 base, with 11 bases sitting between them. The CDR3, as DNA: TGTGCCAGCAGTCCCTTGACAGAGAACACTGAAGCTTTCTTT. Its translation: CASSPLTENTEAFF.

The chain recombines TRBV5-1 with TRBJ2-1, with 12 bases matching TRBD2. The CDR3 spans 17 residues. V shed 4 bases, J shed 8 bases, and the junction held 13 bases outside the gene matches. CDR1 and CDR2 from the germline V gene are SGHRS and YFSETQ. CDR3 residues: CASSGLTSGRRADEQFF. CDR3 coding DNA: TGCGCCAGCAGCGGACTCACTAGCGGGAGGAGGGCCGATGAGCAGTTCTTC. The whole variable domain, remainder taken from reference TRBV5-1 and TRBJ2-1, is KAGVTQTPRYLIKTRGQQVTLSCSPISGHRSVSWYQQTPGQGLQFLFEYFSETQRNKGNFPGRFSGRQFSNSRSEMNVSTLELGDSALYLCASSGLTSGRRADEQFFGPGTRLTVL.

V and J are TRBV10-2 and TRBJ2-1; TRBD2 aligns across 9 bases. The germline CDR1 and CDR2 sequences are WSHSY and SAAADI. The junction had 2 bases not matched to a gene; V was cut back by 5 bases and J by 0 bases. The CDR3 totals 15 residues. In nucleotides, the CDR3 is TGCGCCAGCAGTCCTAGCGGGAACTCCTACAATGAGCAGTTCTTC. Protein: CASSPSGNSYNEQFF.

The CDR3 is CASSLGPGGGNQPQHF. CDR3 nucleotide sequence: TGTGCCAGCAGCTTAGGGCCAGGGGGCGGCAATCAGCCCCAGCATTTT. The chain has TRBV7-9 and TRBJ1-5; 8 bases are a match to TRBD1. The V and J ends lost 1 base and 2 bases, in that order; junction bases with no gene match: 4. The CDR3 sequence is 16 residues long. Germline values: CDR1 SEHNR, CDR2 FQNEAQ (reference sequence).

This clonotype was detected many times. The rearrangement uses TRBV7-2 and TRBJ2-1; 8 bases are shared with TRBD2. This CDR3 spans 16 amino acids. Germline V gives CDR1 SGHTA, CDR2 FQGNSA. V dropped 3 bases and J dropped 4; count of bases not matched to a gene: 8. CDR3 nucleotides: TGTGCCAGCAGCTTGGTCTCTAGCGGGTTTTACAATGAGCAGTTCTTC. Translation gives CASSLVSSGFYNEQFF. Drawing the rest from reference TRBV7-2 and TRBJ2-1, the complete variable domain is GAGVSQSPSNKVTEKGKDVELRCDPISGHTALYWYRQSLGQGLEFLIYFQGNSAPDKSGLPSDRFSAERTGGSVSTLTIQRTQQEDSAVYLCASSLVSSGFYNEQFFGPGTRLTVL.